The 6 T cell receptor beta chains below all came from one sample that was sequenced in a study of graft-versus-host responses after intestinal transplantation. Using immunoSEQ multiplex PCR, the repertoire was profiled, and TCRdb retains in-frame clones only, with some absent. This sample has roughly 110,000 clones, with 85% to 95% found just once. These TCRs' antigens remain unknown. The material sequenced was unstimulated CD8+ T cells sorted from spleen or lymph node cells, taken before transplant. The receptors shown here come from a human donor who was the organ donor for an intestinal transplant.

The count of this clone is one. The chain joins TRBV19 to TRBJ2-7; 8 bases match TRBD2. The CDR3 has 13 amino acids. In germline, CDR1 is LNHDA, CDR2 SQIVND (reference sequence). The V and J ends lost 6 bases and 3 bases, in that order; junction bases with no gene match: 4. CDR3 region: CASSRSGSYEQYF. CDR3 coding DNA: TGTGCCAGTAGCAGAAGCGGGAGCTACGAGCAGTACTTC. The full variable domain, in which reference TRBV19 and TRBJ2-7 provide the parts outside the CDR3, is DGGITQSPKYLFRKEGQNVTLSCEQNLNHDAMYWYRQDPGQGLRLIYYSQIVNDFQKGDIAEGYSVSREKKESFPLTVTSAQKNPTAFYLCASSRSGSYEQYFGPGTRLTVT.

The CDR3 spells CASSRDRGLYTEAFF. The CDR3 DNA follows: TGTGCCAGCAGCCGCGACAGGGGGCTGTACACTGAAGCTTTCTTT. J is TRBJ1-1 and V is TRBV14; TRBD1 matches 10 bases. CDR3 length: 15 amino acids. Trimming at V came to 4 bases and at J to 3 bases, leaving 5 bases not matched to a gene. The germline CDR1 and CDR2 sequences are SGHDN and FVKESK.

This sequence joins TRBV11-2 and TRBJ1-2; TRBD1 matches at 8 bases. Germline loops: CDR1 SGHAT, CDR2 FQNNGV. With 2 bases clipped from V and 7 bases from J, the junction kept 12 bases outside the gene matches. The CDR3 is 16 amino acids. Here the CDR3 DNA reads TGTGCCAGCAGCTTAAGGACAGGGCTCATTGGGAGTGGCTACACCTTC. Translated, it gives CASSLRTGLIGSGYTF.

The rearrangement links TRBV4-1 to TRBJ2-1; TRBD1 agrees at 11 bases. The CDR3 runs to 17 residues. CDR1 and CDR2 from the germline V gene are MGHRA and YSYEKL. The junction had 10 bases not matched to a gene; V was cut back by 4 bases and J by 5 bases. This CDR3 reads CASSREPGTGGHNEQFF. CDR3 nucleotide sequence: TGCGCCAGCAGCCGAGAGCCCGGGACAGGGGGTCACAATGAGCAGTTCTTC.

The chain is built from TRBV7-8 and TRBJ2-7; 11 positions agree with TRBD1. Germline CDR1 reads SGHVS; CDR2 reads FQNEAQ. V dropped 5 bases and J dropped 6; count of bases not matched to a gene: 12. CDR3 length: 16 amino acids. Here the CDR3 DNA reads TGTGCCAGCAGCGCAGGAAGGACAGGGGGCGGCCGCGAGCAGTACTTC. Translating it yields CASSAGRTGGGREQYF. The full variable domain, completed using reference TRBV7-8 and TRBJ2-7, is GAGVSQSPRYKVAKRGQDVALRCDPISGHVSLFWYQQALGQGPEFLTYFQNEAQLDKSGLPSDRFFAERPEGSVSTLKIQRTQQEDSAVYLCASSAGRTGGGREQYFGPGTRLTVT.

V is TRBV6-1 and J is TRBJ2-1; no reliable D call. The CDR3 totals 13 residues. Per germline, CDR1 MNHNS and CDR2 SASEGT. The V and J ends lost 4 bases and 3 bases respectively, with 7 bases between them. The CDR3 DNA is TGTGCCAGCAGTGGTAACTTCTACAATGAGCAGTTCTTC. As protein: CASSGNFYNEQFF.